The clone carrying this T cell receptor (beta chain) has at least ten counts. TCRdb redid the calling of the RT-PCR reads with MiXCR, one entry per CDR3 protein. This sample carries about 680,000 distinct CDR3 sequences, around 14% of them seen once, and the ten largest clones take about 3.9%. Between the trimmed V and J ends, which lost 4 bases and 3 bases, there was a span of 4 bases. The CDR3 is made up of 11 amino acids. Germline CDR1 SGHRS, CDR2 YFSETQ. This chain joins TRBV5-1 and TRBJ1-1, with D unclear. This TCR came from a female donor in good health, serving as a healthy control. Sequencing was done on a sample of memory CD4+ T cells from blood. The CDR3 protein is CASSDYTEAFF. In DNA form, the CDR3 reads TGCGCCAGCAGCGATTACACTGAAGCTTTCTTT.